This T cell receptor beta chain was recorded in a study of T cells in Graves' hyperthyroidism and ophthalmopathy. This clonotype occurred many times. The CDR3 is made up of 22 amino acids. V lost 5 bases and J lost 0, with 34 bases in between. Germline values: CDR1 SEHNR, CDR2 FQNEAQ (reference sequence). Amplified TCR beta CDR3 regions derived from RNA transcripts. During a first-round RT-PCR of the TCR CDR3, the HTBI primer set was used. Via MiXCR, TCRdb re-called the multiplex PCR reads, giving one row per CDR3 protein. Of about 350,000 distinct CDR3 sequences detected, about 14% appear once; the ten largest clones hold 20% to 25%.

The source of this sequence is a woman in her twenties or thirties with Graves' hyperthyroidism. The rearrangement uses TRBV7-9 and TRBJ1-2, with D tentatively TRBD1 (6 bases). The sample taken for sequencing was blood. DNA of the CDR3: TGTGCCAGCAGCCGCGACATTCTCCGGGACACCCTCACTAGGAGGGCTAACTATGGCTACACCTTC. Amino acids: CASSRDILRDTLTRRANYGYTF.